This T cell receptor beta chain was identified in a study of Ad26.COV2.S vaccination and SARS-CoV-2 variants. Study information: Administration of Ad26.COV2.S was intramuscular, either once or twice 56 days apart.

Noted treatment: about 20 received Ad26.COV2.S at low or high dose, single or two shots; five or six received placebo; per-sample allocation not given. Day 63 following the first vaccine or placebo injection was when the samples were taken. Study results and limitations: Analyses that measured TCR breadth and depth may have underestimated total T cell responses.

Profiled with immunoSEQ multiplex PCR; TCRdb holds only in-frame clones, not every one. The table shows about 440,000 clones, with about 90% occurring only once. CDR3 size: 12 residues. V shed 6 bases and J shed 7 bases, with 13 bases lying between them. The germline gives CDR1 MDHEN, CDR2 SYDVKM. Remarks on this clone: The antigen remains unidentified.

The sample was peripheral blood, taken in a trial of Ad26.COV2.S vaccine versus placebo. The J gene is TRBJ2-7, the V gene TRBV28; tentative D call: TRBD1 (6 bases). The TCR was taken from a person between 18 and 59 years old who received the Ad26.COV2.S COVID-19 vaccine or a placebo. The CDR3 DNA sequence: TGTGCCAGCAGGCCAGGACAGAGGGAGCAGTACTTC. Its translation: CASRPGQREQYF.